This T cell receptor beta chain was obtained from a study of vaccination and CD4 T cells after COVID-19. The ends were cut back, 1 base at V and 8 bases at J, with 14 bases in the middle. The CDR3 is 15 amino acids. Germline V gene data show CDR1 as LNHNV and CDR2 as YYDKDF (reference sequence). Cultured CD4+ T cell DNA underwent sequencing with the Oncomine TCR Beta short-read assay. A single record per CDR3 protein comes from TCRdb applying MiXCR to the PCR reads. The table lists more than 4,500 distinct CDR3 sequences, 56% of them singletons. Treatment defined: approximately nine-day PBMC culture with coronavirus spike peptide pools or control peptides (ViraFEST assay). This clonotype was detected only a few times. No antigen is known for it.

This sequence joins TRBV15 and TRBJ2-2; D is uncertain. The material sequenced was CD4+ T cells from blood, cultured in vitro. The TCR comes from a human donor who had recovered from COVID-19. This CDR3 reads CATSRVRVGGGELFF. DNA for the CDR3: TGTGCCACCAGCAGAGTTCGGGTCGGTGGGGGGGAGCTGTTTTTT. The whole variable domain, remainder taken from reference TRBV15 and TRBJ2-2, is DAMVIQNPRYQVTQFGKPVTLSCSQTLNHNVMYWYQQKSSQAPKLLFHYYDKDFNNEADTPDNFQSRRPNTSFCFLDIRSPGLGDTAMYLCATSRVRVGGGELFFGEGSRLTVL.